This TCR beta chain was profiled in a study of T-cell memory formation after mild COVID-19. Each CDR3 protein gets one entry after TCRdb re-called the 5' RACE reads with MiXCR. The data contain 150,000 to 200,000 distinct CDR3 sequences, about 14% of them singletons. Study-level findings and limits: SARS-CoV-2 specificity of second-wave clones peaking day 37 was unconfirmed. CD4+ contracting clones were found mainly in CM and EM, and CD8+ ones in EMRA. Memory cells collected pre-infection included some clones that later responded, suggesting cross-reactive memory joined.

This CDR3 region has 15 residues. Germline-derived CDR1 and CDR2 are MNHEY and SVGAGI. The ends lost 5 bases at V and 1 base at J; junction bases unmatched: 6. On this clonotype: Its antigen remains unknown.

The chain uses TRBV6-5 and TRBJ1-1, with TRBD1 matching 8 bases. The specimen sequenced was PBMCs or a T cell subset sorted from them (not recorded which). The receptor's source is an adult woman who had mild COVID-19 (a few samples of this study predate the infection). Cell type and time point are not known. The CDR3, as DNA: TGTGCCAGCAGTCCAAACGGACAGGGGAACACTGAAGCTTTCTTT. This gives the protein CASSPNGQGNTEAFF.